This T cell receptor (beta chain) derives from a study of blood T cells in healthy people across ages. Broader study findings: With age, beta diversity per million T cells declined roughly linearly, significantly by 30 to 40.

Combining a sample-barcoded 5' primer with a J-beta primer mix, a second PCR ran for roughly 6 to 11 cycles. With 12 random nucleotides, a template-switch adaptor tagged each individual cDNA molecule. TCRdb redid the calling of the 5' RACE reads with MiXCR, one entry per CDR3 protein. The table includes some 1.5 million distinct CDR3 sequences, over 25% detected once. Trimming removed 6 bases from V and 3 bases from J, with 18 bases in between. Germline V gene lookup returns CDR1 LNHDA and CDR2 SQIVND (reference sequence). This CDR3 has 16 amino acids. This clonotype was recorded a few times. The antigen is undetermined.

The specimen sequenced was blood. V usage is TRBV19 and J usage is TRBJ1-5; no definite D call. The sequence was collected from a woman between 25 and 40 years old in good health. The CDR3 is CASSLSRGWANQPQHF. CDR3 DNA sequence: TGTGCCAGTAGCCTCAGCCGGGGTTGGGCCAATCAGCCCCAGCATTTT.